The rows below give T cell receptor beta chains drawn from one sample of a study of cytomegalovirus exposure and HLA in healthy donors. Sequencing used immunoSEQ multiplex PCR; TCRdb keeps in-frame clones, though not all of them. The sample includes 160,000 or so clones, 81% of them seen just once. Sequenced material: PBMCs. These receptors were obtained from a man aged 50 to 59 in good health and CMV-seropositive. CDR3s include the opening cysteine and the closing phenylalanine or tryptophan. D genes are given only for firm matches.

CDR3	D	V	J
CASSRARTEAFF	-	TRBV6-1	TRBJ1-1
CASSYSTASSYEQYF	-	TRBV6-5	TRBJ2-7
CASSPLEFVRGFSNQPQHF	-	TRBV28	TRBJ1-5
CASSYVQPGVYEQYF	-	TRBV6-5	TRBJ2-7
CASSLVASEQYF	-	TRBV11-2	TRBJ2-7
CASSRDRGGTEAFF	TRBD1	TRBV6-4	TRBJ1-1
CASRPQGSSYEQYF	-	TRBV27	TRBJ2-7
CASSDRDRRGTDTQYF	TRBD1	TRBV25-1	TRBJ2-3
CASSLGDRGYHNEQFF	TRBD1	TRBV27	TRBJ2-1
CASSRNLAATNEQFF	TRBD2	TRBV7-8	TRBJ2-1
CASSWASGGVEGYTF	-	TRBV27	TRBJ1-2
CASRGTSTYEQYF	-	TRBV6-5	TRBJ2-7
CASSPRTSGFYEQYF	TRBD2	TRBV4-1	TRBJ2-7
CASSIGRAGGLNTGELFF	TRBD1	TRBV19	TRBJ2-2
CASSVGDRKNIQYF	TRBD1	TRBV9	TRBJ2-4
CAREGDRRSDEQFF	TRBD2	TRBV2	TRBJ2-1
CATRGEGDTQYF	-	TRBV5-1	TRBJ2-3
CASSLGPGTEAFF	-	TRBV11-3	TRBJ1-1
CAWKAGRSGNTIYF	-	TRBV30	TRBJ1-3
CASSPRGTSFAETQYF	TRBD2	TRBV5-4	TRBJ2-5
CASSFLSGELFF	-	TRBV27	TRBJ2-2
CASSSPGQGFSTNYGYTF	TRBD1	TRBV28	TRBJ1-2
CASRDLRGLYGYTF	-	TRBV23-1	TRBJ1-2
CASSPSSSPDTQYF	-	TRBV28	TRBJ2-3
CASRGRGIAYNEQFF	TRBD1	TRBV28	TRBJ2-1
CASSLSGNWNKEQFF	TRBD2	TRBV7-9	TRBJ2-1